One and the same sample provided the 15 T cell receptor beta chains below, sequenced in a study of T cells in tumors after PD-1 blockade. Using immunoSEQ multiplex PCR, the repertoire was profiled, and TCRdb retains in-frame clones only, with some absent. The data hold tens of thousands of clones, with less than 85% observed a single time. This material consisted of PBMCs, taken after anti-PD-1 treatment. Source of these receptors: a human donor with basal cell carcinoma.

V usage is TRBV18 and J usage is TRBJ2-5; D gene ambiguous. The V gene lost 1 base and the J gene lost 4 bases, with 13 bases spanning the gap. Germline CDR1 is KGHSH and CDR2 is LQKENI. This CDR3 is built from 15 residues. This CDR3 is CASSPQSRGLETQYF. CDR3 DNA: TGTGCCAGCTCACCACAAAGTCGTGGGTTAGAGACCCAGTACTTC.

The rearrangement joins TRBV5-1 to TRBJ1-3, with D uncertain. The V end lost 0 bases, the J end lost 2 bases, and 3 bases lay between the germline ends. Germline-derived CDR1 and CDR2 are SGHRS and YFSETQ. CDR3 length: 13 amino acids. In DNA, the CDR3 is TGCGCCAGCAGCTTGGACACTGGAAACACCATATATTTT. Amino acid sequence: CASSLDTGNTIYF.

The CDR3, as DNA: TGTGCCAGCAGGCGGGCCGGGACAGGGCTTGGGGCCAACGTCCTGACTTTC. Translating it yields CASRRAGTGLGANVLTF. The V and J genes are TRBV27 and TRBJ2-6, with 9 bases fitting TRBD1. V lost 6 bases to trimming and J lost 3 bases; unmatched junction nucleotides: 9. This CDR3 has 17 amino acids. CDR1 is MNHEY, CDR2 SMNVEV, per germline (reference sequence).

The chain links TRBV5-8 to TRBJ2-4, with D possibly being TRBD2 (5 bases). The CDR3 length is 16 residues. The germline CDR1 and CDR2 sequences are SGHTS and YDEGEE. V was cut by 4 bases and J by 0 bases, with 14 bases left in between. CDR3 amino acids: CASSPWTGIAKNIQYF. The CDR3 region has the DNA TGTGCCAGCAGCCCGTGGACGGGAATAGCCAAAAACATTCAGTACTTC.

The rearrangement uses TRBV5-1 and TRBJ2-3; perhaps TRBD2 as D (6 bases). This CDR3 region has 13 residues. Germline lookup yields CDR1 SGHRS and CDR2 YFSETQ. V was trimmed by 7 bases and J by 0 bases, leaving 9 bases between them. In DNA form, the CDR3 reads TGCGCCAGCGGGGGGACTAGCACAGATACGCAGTATTTT. This gives the protein CASGGTSTDTQYF. Filled out from reference TRBV5-1 and TRBJ2-3, the complete variable domain reads KAGVTQTPRYLIKTRGQQVTLSCSPISGHRSVSWYQQTPGQGLQFLFEYFSETQRNKGNFPGRFSGRQFSNSRSEMNVSTLELGDSALYLCASGGTSTDTQYFGPGTRLTVL.

The CDR3 sequence is CASSLEGRNQPQHF. For the CDR3, the DNA is TGTGCCAGCAGCTTAGAGGGCAGGAATCAGCCCCAGCATTTT. The chain has TRBV7-9 and TRBJ1-5; no reliable D call. This CDR3 is built from 14 residues. Germline V CDR1 and CDR2: SEHNR, FQNEAQ (reference sequence). V dropped 1 base and J dropped 4 bases, with 8 bases sitting between them.

This chain uses TRBV4-2 with TRBJ2-7; 8 bases align to TRBD1. CDR1 is LGHNA and CDR2 is YNFKEQ in the germline V gene. Germline trimming cut 5 bases from V and 4 bases from J; bases unmatched to any gene: 7. The CDR3 has 14 amino acids. The CDR3 nucleotides read TGTGCCAGCAGCTCTCGGACAGGGCAGTACGAGCAGTACTTC. As protein: CASSSRTGQYEQYF.

The J gene is TRBJ1-6, the V gene TRBV5-1, with 7 bases fitting TRBD1. Losses at the gene ends were 2 bases for V and 8 bases for J; bases not matched to a gene: 4. There are 14 residues in the CDR3. Germline assignment: CDR1 SGHRS and CDR2 YFSETQ. DNA for the CDR3: TGCGCCAGCAGCTTTCAGGGGGAAGATTCACCCCTCCACTTT. This translates into CASSFQGEDSPLHF.

This clone was seen a few times. This chain uses TRBV4-2 with TRBJ2-2; TRBD2 aligns across 8 bases. CDR1 is LGHNA, CDR2 YNFKEQ, per germline. V gave up 7 bases and J gave up 1 base; unmatched junction bases: 11. This CDR3 contains 17 residues. The CDR3 DNA follows: TGTGCCAGCACTCCAAGGCCGGGACTAGAGAACACCGGGGAGCTGTTTTTT. Protein: CASTPRPGLENTGELFF.

V and J are TRBV24-1 and TRBJ1-1, with TRBD1 matching over 9 bases. The germline V gene has CDR1 KGHDR and CDR2 SFDVKD. J gave up 1 base and V 9 bases, and 8 bases lay outside the gene matches. The CDR3 sequence is 15 residues long. CDR3 coding DNA: TGTGCCACCGGATACAACAGGGGGCCGAACACTGAAGCTTTCTTT. It encodes CATGYNRGPNTEAFF.

With respect to this clone: At one end the junction does not follow the germline gene, possibly because of a read error. V is TRBV12-5 and J is TRBJ2-5, with D possibly TRBD1 on 6 matching bases. The CDR3 has 17 residues. The germline gives CDR1 LGHNT, CDR2 FRNRAP. In nucleotides, the CDR3 is TGTGCTAGTGGTTTGGAAAAATCCGGGACACGACAAGGGACCCAGTACTTC. It is translated as CASGLEKSGTRQGTQYF.

The chain links TRBV5-1 to TRBJ1-5; 9 bases map to TRBD1. CDR1 and CDR2 from the germline V gene are SGHRS and YFSETQ. The CDR3 extends over 14 amino acids. V lost 4 bases, J lost 4 bases, and 3 bases stayed unmatched. The CDR3 region is CASSAGTGNQPQHF. The CDR3 nucleotides are TGCGCCAGCAGCGCCGGGACAGGGAATCAGCCCCAGCATTTT.

The gene calls are TRBV28 and TRBJ2-7; 9 nucleotides line up with TRBD1. CDR3 size: 15 residues. The V and J ends lost 7 bases and 6 bases, in that order; junction bases with no gene match: 13. CDR1 MDHEN and CDR2 SYDVKM come from the germline V gene. The CDR3 sequence: CASKGGGTGQGEQYF. CDR3 bases: TGTGCCAGCAAGGGAGGAGGGACAGGGCAAGGCGAGCAGTACTTC.

The sample holds one count of this clone. This chain connects TRBV7-6 to TRBJ2-3; 7 positions agree with TRBD1. This CDR3 is 14 amino acids long. The germline gives CDR1 SGHVS, CDR2 FNYEAQ. With V trimmed by 5 bases and J by 5 bases, 7 bases remained unmatched. CDR3 amino acids: CASSRTGVEDTQYF. DNA for the CDR3: TGTGCCAGCAGCCGAACAGGGGTTGAAGATACGCAGTATTTT.

This clone was recorded only once. This chain connects TRBV15 to TRBJ2-5, with TRBD1 as a possible D gene (7 bases). The CDR3 runs 15 residues. Germline V gene data show CDR1 as LNHNV and CDR2 as YYDKDF (reference sequence). Trimming took off 6 bases at V and 4 bases at J, with 18 bases between the two ends. The CDR3 region is CATSSRPGGRETQYF. The CDR3 nucleotides read TGTGCCACCAGTAGTAGACCAGGGGGGCGAGAGACCCAGTACTTC. The whole variable domain, remainder taken from reference TRBV15 and TRBJ2-5, is DAMVIQNPRYQVTQFGKPVTLSCSQTLNHNVMYWYQQKSSQAPKLLFHYYDKDFNNEADTPDNFQSRRPNTSFCFLDIRSPGLGDTAMYLCATSSRPGGRETQYFGPGTRLLVL.